These T cell receptor beta chains were read from a single sample in a study of T cells in localized non-small cell lung cancer. The method was immunoSEQ multiplex PCR; TCRdb's version includes in-frame clones alone and lacks a portion of them. Altogether 40,000 to 50,000 clones are present, about 88% being singletons, with the ten largest covering 2% to 3%. The sequenced sample was peripheral blood, obtained before any cancer treatment. The receptor set was obtained from a female donor of 60 years or more with stage I squamous cell lung carcinoma. Each CDR3 is given with its conserved first and last residue. D genes are given only for firm matches. Clone size, where shown, is once, few, many, or a class for clones that have expanded.

D | size | J | length | V | CDR3 | DNA
TRBD1 | once | TRBJ2-5 | 16 | TRBV6-6 | CASSYPRQGRQETQYF | TGTGCCAGCAGTTACCCAAGACAGGGGAGGCAAGAGACCCAGTACTTC
NA | NA | TRBJ1-5 | 13 | TRBV2 | CASRTRDNQPQHF | TGTGCCAGCAGGACTAGGGACAATCAGCCCCAGCATTTT
TRBD2 | NA | TRBJ2-7 | 18 | TRBV27 | CASSLFVRAGTSSYEQYF | TGTGCCAGCAGTTTATTCGTTAGAGCCGGGACTAGCTCCTACGAGCAGTACTTC
NA | NA | TRBJ1-1 | 13 | TRBV10-1 | CASSEGMNTEAFF | TGCGCCAGCAGTGAAGGGATGAACACTGAAGCTTTCTTT
NA | once | TRBJ1-3 | 19 | TRBV21-1 | CASSKEIFGTPAGGNTIYF | TGTGCCAGCAGCAAAGAAATCTTTGGGACTCCAGCGGGAGGAAACACCATATATTTT
NA | NA | TRBJ1-2 | 12 | TRBV27 | CASSKGASGYTF | TGTGCCAGCAGTAAAGGGGCGTCCGGCTACACCTTC
TRBD2 | NA | TRBJ2-7 | 15 | TRBV19 | CASSMAGRVGHEQYF | TGTGCCAGTAGTATGGCCGGGAGGGTAGGCCACGAGCAGTACTTC
NA | NA | TRBJ1-2 | 11 | TRBV4-3 | CASSPGTGATF | TGCGCCAGCAGCCCCGGGACGGGAGCCACCTTC
NA | NA | TRBJ1-1 | 16 | TRBV7-3 | CASSLNRVTRSTEAFF | TGTGCCAGCAGCTTAAATCGGGTCACGAGGAGCACTGAAGCTTTCTTT
NA | NA | TRBJ2-5 | 17 | TRBV9 | CASSPGGSGGLQETQYF | TGTGCCAGCAGCCCTGGAGGTAGTGGCGGCCTCCAAGAGACCCAGTACTTC
NA | NA | TRBJ2-3 | 15 | TRBV29-1 | CSVEDLDSREDTQYF | TGCAGCGTTGAAGATCTAGACTCCCGGGAGGATACGCAGTATTTT
NA | NA | TRBJ2-2 | 15 | TRBV7-9 | CASSLTGGGTGELFF | TGTGCCAGCAGCTTAACCGGGGGAGGAACCGGGGAGCTGTTTTTT
TRBD2 | NA | TRBJ2-5 | 18 | TRBV4-1 | CASSPRGTTSGRSETQYF | TGCGCCAGCAGCCCCCGGGGGACGACTAGCGGGAGATCAGAGACCCAGTACTTC
TRBD2 | NA | TRBJ2-7 | 14 | TRBV27 | CASGPYSGKYEQYF | TGTGCCAGCGGCCCTTACAGCGGGAAATACGAGCAGTACTTC
NA | NA | TRBJ1-5 | 15 | TRBV6-5 | CASSYSVFGGEPQHF | TGTGCCAGCAGTTACTCGGTGTTTGGGGGAGAGCCCCAGCATTTT
NA | NA | TRBJ2-7 | 16 | TRBV5-1 | CASSLGLQAPGYEQYF | TGCGCCAGCAGCTTGGGACTTCAGGCACCCGGGTACGAGCAGTACTTC
NA | NA | TRBJ1-4 | 16 | TRBV7-2 | CASSLVRGTTNEKLFF | TGTGCCAGCAGCTTAGTCCGGGGGACAACTAATGAAAAACTGTTTTTT
NA | few | TRBJ2-1 | 15 | TRBV30 | CAWSGAWESNNEQFF | TGTGCCTGGAGTGGGGCATGGGAGAGCAACAATGAGCAGTTCTTC
NA | once | TRBJ1-1 | 13 | TRBV9 | CASSVAPRAEAFF | TGTGCCAGCAGCGTAGCCCCCCGCGCTGAAGCTTTCTTT
NA | NA | TRBJ1-1 | 16 | TRBV6-5 | CASSYSRGTMNTEAFF | TGTGCCAGCAGTTACTCGCGGGGAACCATGAACACTGAAGCTTTCTTT
TRBD2 | NA | TRBJ2-7 | 11 | TRBV20-1 | CSARLAREQYF | TGCAGTGCTCGACTAGCGCGGGAGCAGTACTTC
TRBD2 | NA | TRBJ2-7 | 14 | TRBV28 | CASSSTSPPYEQYF | TGTGCCAGCAGTTCGACTAGCCCACCCTACGAGCAGTACTTC
NA | NA | TRBJ1-3 | 17 | TRBV4-1 | CASSQDEGTLSGNTIYF | TGCGCCAGCAGCCAAGATGAGGGGACACTGAGCGGAAACACCATATATTTT
TRBD2 | NA | TRBJ2-1 | 15 | TRBV5-1 | CASTWGGRADNEQFF | TGCGCCAGCACCTGGGGCGGGAGGGCCGACAATGAGCAGTTCTTC
NA | NA | TRBJ2-5 | 12 | TRBV18 | CASSPIQETQYF | TGTGCCAGCTCACCGATTCAAGAGACCCAGTACTTC
TRBD1 | NA | TRBJ2-1 | 13 | TRBV19 | CASSTGQGREQFF | TGTGCCAGTAGTACGGGACAGGGCCGTGAGCAGTTCTTC
NA | NA | TRBJ1-4 | 16 | TRBV19 | CASKGTEGVPGEKLFF | TGTGCCAGTAAAGGGACGGAGGGAGTTCCGGGTGAAAAACTGTTTTTT
TRBD2 | NA | TRBJ2-1 | 16 | TRBV7-9 | CASSEENLAGVSEQFF | TGTGCCAGCAGCGAGGAAAATCTAGCGGGAGTTAGTGAGCAGTTCTTC
NA | NA | TRBJ1-2 | 14 | TRBV15 | CATSRVDDSYGYTF | TGTGCCACCAGCAGAGTGGACGACAGCTATGGCTACACCTTC
NA | NA | TRBJ2-7 | 15 | TRBV11-2 | CASSRESGESYEQYF | TGTGCCAGCAGCCGGGAGTCGGGGGAGTCCTACGAGCAGTACTTC
TRBD2 | NA | TRBJ2-7 | 15 | TRBV11-2 | CASSLAIAGGGEQYF | TGTGCCAGCAGCCTTGCCATAGCGGGAGGGGGAGAGCAGTACTTC
TRBD1 | once | TRBJ2-7 | 11 | TRBV7-2 | CASFGQGEQYF | TGTGCCAGCTTCGGACAGGGAGAGCAGTACTTC
NA | NA | TRBJ2-7 | 16 | TRBV7-9 | CASTHSTRVSSYEQYF | TGTGCCAGCACCCACTCCACTCGGGTGAGCTCCTACGAGCAGTACTTC
TRBD2 | NA | TRBJ2-3 | 15 | TRBV9 | CASSPFGEGTDTQYF | TGTGCCAGCAGCCCTTTCGGGGAGGGGACAGATACGCAGTATTTT
NA | NA | TRBJ2-7 | 14 | TRBV5-1 | CASSGGGVDYEQYF | TGCGCCAGCAGCGGTGGGGGCGTGGACTACGAGCAGTACTTC
NA | NA | TRBJ2-1 | 14 | TRBV7-2 | CASSRLNVYNEQFF | TGTGCCAGCAGCCGCCTAAACGTCTACAATGAGCAGTTCTTC